Described below is a single T cell receptor (beta chain) sequence and its context. The antigen remains undetermined. Researchers ran the PCR with 60 Vbeta and 13 Jbeta primers. The method was immunoSEQ multiplex PCR; TCRdb's version includes in-frame clones alone and lacks a portion of them. The sample holds under 200,000 clones, 80% seen once. Germline loops: CDR1 LGHNA, CDR2 YNFKEQ. Between the trimmed V and J ends, which lost 1 base and 1 base, there was a span of 11 bases. The CDR3 runs to 15 residues. The sample belongs to a study of cytomegalovirus exposure and HLA in healthy donors. Study-wide context: Out of around 360 genotyped donors, less than 85% belonged to the Caucasian-associated ancestry cluster. General study results and limits: A prior analysis recorded that most TCR beta V segments were productive about 90% or about 30% of the time. Later, an analysis showed that TCR beta chains associated with HLA were more clonally expanded than others that were equally common.

The source is a woman aged 50 to 65 in good health and CMV-seropositive. The chain combines TRBV4-2 with TRBJ2-7; maybe TRBD1 (5 bases). Sequencing was performed on PBMCs. CDR3 coding DNA: TGTGCCAGCAGCCAAGGTAAGGGGATGTCCTACGAGCAGTACTTC. Its translation is CASSQGKGMSYEQYF.